This TCR beta chain was captured by sequencing in a study of T cells in Graves' hyperthyroidism and ophthalmopathy. Study-wide findings and caveats: Blood also held most thyroid clonotypes expanded beyond 0.001.

Germline V gene data show CDR1 as ENHRY and CDR2 as SYGVKD. Trimming at V came to 8 bases and at J to 14 bases, leaving 9 bases not matched to a gene. The CDR3 is 12 residues long. TCR beta CDR3 region amplification was performed from RNA transcripts. HTBI primers drove first-round RT-PCR of the TCR CDR3. TCRdb ran MiXCR on the multiplex PCR reads and lists one entry per CDR3 protein. Of fewer than 650,000 distinct CDR3 sequences listed, 46% are singletons. In this sample, this clonotype turned up a few times. The target antigen is unknown. Uncontrolled infection, other autoimmune disease, pregnancy or lactation led to exclusion.

Sequenced sample: peripheral blood or thyroid tissue (not recorded which). The chain recombines TRBV10-3 with TRBJ1-5; 10 nucleotides line up with TRBD1. The receptor's source is an adult woman with Graves' disease, either hyperthyroidism or ophthalmopathy (not recorded which). The CDR3 sequence: CAIAGTGEYEHF. The CDR3 nucleotides are TGTGCCATCGCAGGGACAGGGGAGTACGAGCATTTT.